A selection of T cell receptor beta chains follows, all from one sample in a study of cytomegalovirus exposure and HLA in healthy donors. Assay: immunoSEQ multiplex PCR; the TCRdb copy retains only in-frame clones and omits some. The sample holds 140,000 or so clones, 75% to 90% seen once. The sample taken for sequencing was PBMCs. The receptors were gathered from a woman in her twenties or thirties in good health and CMV-seronegative. Each CDR3 is given with its conserved first and last residue. A D gene is named only where the DNA matches it firmly. Expanded clones get a size class; other rows say once, few or many, or leave the size out.

V: TRBV5-1; size: .; J: TRBJ2-5; D: TRBD1; CDR3: CASSLDRGQATQYF; DNA: TGCGCCAGCAGCCTAGACAGGGGGCAGGCGACCCAGTACTTC
V: TRBV4-3; size: .; J: TRBJ2-1; D: .; CDR3: CASSQESLYNEQFF; DNA: TGCGCCAGCAGCCAAGAATCCTTATACAATGAGCAGTTCTTC
V: TRBV28; size: .; J: TRBJ1-4; D: .; CDR3: CASSLREKLFF; DNA: TGTGCCAGCAGTTTGCGGGAAAAACTGTTTTTT
V: TRBV6-1; size: .; J: TRBJ1-2; D: .; CDR3: CASSEPRLHYGYTF; DNA: TGTGCCAGCAGTGAACCCAGACTTCACTATGGCTACACCTTC
V: TRBV6-5; size: .; J: TRBJ2-5; D: .; CDR3: CASSYSRETGQETQYF; DNA: TGTGCCAGCAGTTACTCGAGGGAGACAGGACAAGAGACCCAGTACTTC
V: TRBV29-1; size: few; J: TRBJ2-3; D: TRBD2; CDR3: CSVGEGGKDTQYF; DNA: TGCAGCGTTGGAGAGGGAGGGAAAGATACGCAGTATTTT
V: TRBV27; size: .; J: TRBJ2-7; D: .; CDR3: CASSLGGGARFRYEQYF; DNA: TGTGCCAGCAGCCTGGGAGGTGGGGCTAGGTTTCGCTACGAGCAGTACTTC
V: TRBV7-2; size: once; J: TRBJ2-5; D: TRBD1; CDR3: CASSHGQAGLMETQYF; DNA: TGTGCCAGCAGCCACGGACAGGCGGGTTTAATGGAGACCCAGTACTTC
V: TRBV7-2; size: .; J: TRBJ2-7; D: .; CDR3: CASSIDRRSYEQYF; DNA: TGTGCCAGCAGCATCGACAGAAGATCCTACGAGCAGTACTTC
V: TRBV6-6; size: few; J: TRBJ2-4; D: .; CDR3: CASSYVTGHINLPQYF; DNA: TGTGCCAGCAGTTACGTTACGGGACACATAAATTTACCCCAGTACTTC
V: TRBV4-1; size: .; J: TRBJ2-7; D: .; CDR3: CASSQETGVVGEQYF; DNA: TGCGCCAGCAGCCAAGAAACAGGTGTGGTGGGGGAGCAGTACTTC
V: TRBV12-5; size: .; J: TRBJ1-1; D: TRBD1; CDR3: CASGFGWGQGNTEAFF; DNA: TGTGCTAGTGGTTTCGGTTGGGGACAGGGGAACACTGAAGCTTTCTTT
V: TRBV4-1; size: .; J: TRBJ2-7; D: TRBD2; CDR3: CASSLGLAGFSEQYF; DNA: TGCGCCAGCAGCCTTGGACTAGCGGGATTCTCCGAGCAGTACTTC
V: TRBV5-1; size: .; J: TRBJ2-3; D: TRBD1; CDR3: CASSAGGGEDTQYF; DNA: TGCGCCAGCAGCGCAGGGGGCGGGGAAGATACGCAGTATTTT
V: TRBV15; size: .; J: TRBJ2-1; D: TRBD2; CDR3: CATSWRLAVSYNEQFF; DNA: TGTGCCACCAGCTGGAGACTAGCGGTTTCCTACAATGAGCAGTTCTTC
V: TRBV6-5; size: .; J: TRBJ1-6; D: TRBD1; CDR3: CASSYTRTGDSPLHF; DNA: TGTGCCAGCAGCTATACCCGGACAGGGGACTCACCCCTCCACTTT
V: TRBV28; size: .; J: TRBJ2-7; D: .; CDR3: CASSLVAGEPHEQYF; DNA: TGTGCCAGCAGTTTGGTCGCAGGGGAGCCCCACGAGCAGTACTTC
V: TRBV4-1; size: .; J: TRBJ1-2; D: TRBD1; CDR3: CASRSVRGPPNYGYTF; DNA: TGCGCCAGCAGGTCCGTCAGGGGGCCTCCTAACTATGGCTACACCTTC
V: TRBV11-2; size: .; J: TRBJ1-2; D: .; CDR3: CASSLVVGYGYTF; DNA: TGTGCCAGCAGCTTAGTAGTTGGCTATGGCTACACCTTC
V: TRBV29-1; size: .; J: TRBJ1-3; D: .; CDR3: CSVSGTAGNTIYF; DNA: TGCAGCGTGAGCGGGACTGCTGGAAACACCATATATTTT
V: TRBV19; size: .; J: TRBJ1-1; D: TRBD1; CDR3: CASSIATGVLPTEAFF; DNA: TGTGCCAGTAGTATAGCTACAGGGGTTTTGCCCACTGAAGCTTTCTTT
V: TRBV27; size: .; J: TRBJ2-3; D: .; CDR3: CASGIGVTDTQYF; DNA: TGTGCCAGCGGAATCGGGGTGACAGATACGCAGTATTTT
V: TRBV27; size: .; J: TRBJ1-2; D: TRBD1; CDR3: CASSAGQGKNGYTF; DNA: TGTGCCAGCAGTGCGGGACAGGGGAAGAATGGCTACACCTTC
V: TRBV6-5; size: .; J: TRBJ2-1; D: .; CDR3: CASSRQGGEGNEQFF; DNA: TGTGCCAGCAGTCGACAGGGAGGTGAAGGTAATGAGCAGTTCTTC
V: TRBV2; size: .; J: TRBJ2-7; D: .; CDR3: CASSEGGAGIYEQYF; DNA: TGTGCCAGCAGTGAAGGGGGTGCGGGGATCTACGAGCAGTACTTC
V: TRBV5-1; size: .; J: TRBJ2-3; D: TRBD2; CDR3: CASSLMLAGGQDTQYF; DNA: TGCGCCAGCAGCTTGATGCTAGCGGGGGGGCAAGATACGCAGTATTTT
V: TRBV6-5; size: .; J: TRBJ2-3; D: TRBD1; CDR3: CASSPGGANTQYF; DNA: TGTGCCAGCAGCCCAGGGGGCGCGAATACGCAGTATTTT
V: TRBV7-2; size: once; J: TRBJ1-2; D: .; CDR3: CASSLGGGLVGSYTF; DNA: TGTGCCAGCAGCTTAGGGGGGGGTTTGGTCGGTAGCTACACCTTC
V: TRBV10-1; size: .; J: TRBJ2-7; D: .; CDR3: CASSDLVGDGVGEQYF; DNA: TGCGCCAGCAGTGACCTAGTGGGAGACGGGGTTGGCGAGCAGTACTTC
V: TRBV6-4; size: .; J: TRBJ2-1; D: TRBD2; CDR3: CASSETSGSYNEQFF; DNA: TGTGCCAGCAGTGAGACTAGCGGCTCCTACAATGAGCAGTTCTTC
V: TRBV11-2; size: .; J: TRBJ1-6; D: .; CDR3: CASSAGRVESPLHF; DNA: TGTGCCAGCAGCGCAGGCAGGGTGGAATCACCCCTCCACTTT
V: TRBV7-8; size: .; J: TRBJ1-3; D: .; CDR3: CASSLIGRISGNTIYF; DNA: TGTGCCAGCAGCTTAATTGGCCGCATCTCTGGAAACACCATATATTTT
V: TRBV7-6; size: .; J: TRBJ1-5; D: .; CDR3: CASSPQGAGVGQPQHF; DNA: TGTGCCAGCAGCCCTCAAGGGGCAGGGGTTGGTCAGCCCCAGCATTTT
V: TRBV7-2; size: .; J: TRBJ2-3; D: .; CDR3: CASSLTRDITDTQYF; DNA: TGTGCCAGCAGCTTAACTCGTGATATCACAGATACGCAGTATTTT
V: TRBV2; size: .; J: TRBJ1-3; D: .; CDR3: CASTGYDRPSGNTIYF; DNA: TGTGCCAGCACGGGTTATGACAGGCCCTCTGGAAACACCATATATTTT
V: TRBV19; size: .; J: TRBJ1-4; D: .; CDR3: CASSIGGGRDREKLFF; DNA: TGTGCCAGTAGTATAGGAGGAGGGCGGGATCGGGAAAAACTGTTTTTT
V: TRBV7-2; size: .; J: TRBJ2-5; D: .; CDR3: CASRTRGTQYF; DNA: TGTGCCAGCAGGACCAGGGGCACCCAGTACTTC